Listed below are T cell receptor beta chains from one sample, sequenced in a study of CD8 T cells in ankylosing spondylitis. TCRdb processed the 5' RACE reads anew with MiXCR; each CDR3 protein has one entry. The repertoire holds fewer than 400,000 distinct CDR3 sequences, approximately 8% seen once, with about 14% in the top ten. Sequences were obtained from blood, either unsorted or a sorted T cell fraction (not recorded which). The receptor set was obtained from a male donor with ankylosing spondylitis. Each CDR3 is given with its conserved first and last residue. D genes are given only for firm matches. The size of a clone is reported for some rows only, either as once, few or many, or as a class for expanded clones.

CDR3aa	CDR3nt	v_gene	j_gene	d_gene	len	abundance
CASSQDHLAGAIYNEQFF	TGCGCCAGCAGCCAAGATCACCTAGCGGGAGCGATCTACAATGAGCAGTTCTTC	TRBV4-1	TRBJ2-1	TRBD2	18	once
CSARFSAGGDTQYF	TGCAGTGCTAGATTCTCCGCTGGAGGAGATACGCAGTATTTT	TRBV20-1	TRBJ2-3	NA	14	few
CASSAELTDGANVLTF	TGTGCCAGCAGTGCCGAACTTACTGATGGGGCCAACGTCCTGACTTTC	TRBV12-3/TRBV12-4	TRBJ2-6	NA	16	NA
CASSLEPTIRTDTQYF	TGTGCCAGCAGCTTAGAACCCACGATCCGCACAGATACGCAGTATTTT	TRBV7-9	TRBJ2-3	NA	16	few
CSVAGSGSVTDTQYF	TGCAGCGTTGCGGGCAGCGGGAGTGTCACAGATACGCAGTATTTT	TRBV29-1	TRBJ2-3	TRBD2	15	few
CASSQSAGALNEQFF	TGCGCCAGCAGCCAATCAGCGGGAGCCCTCAATGAGCAGTTCTTC	TRBV4-3	TRBJ2-1	TRBD2	15	few
CASSLTGSRANVLTF	TGTGCCAGCAGTTTAACCGGGTCTCGAGCCAACGTCCTGACTTTC	TRBV28	TRBJ2-6	NA	15	many
CASSVSREVGEAFF	TGTGCCAGCAGCGTAAGCAGGGAGGTTGGTGAAGCTTTCTTT	TRBV14	TRBJ1-1	NA	14	few
CSASIPGTPSDNEQFF	TGCAGTGCTAGCATACCAGGGACACCCAGTGACAATGAGCAGTTCTTC	TRBV20-1	TRBJ2-1	NA	16	few
CASSQSFVLIGRGGETQYF	TGTGCCAGCAGCCAAAGTTTCGTTCTTATTGGGCGCGGAGGAGAGACCCAGTACTTC	TRBV3-1	TRBJ2-5	NA	19	NA
CSARGGLAESASYEQYF	TGCAGTGCTAGAGGCGGACTAGCGGAGAGCGCTTCCTACGAGCAGTACTTC	TRBV20-1	TRBJ2-7	TRBD2	17	few
CASSDLVGTEAFF	TGTGCCAGCAGTGACTTGGTGGGCACTGAAGCTTTCTTT	TRBV2	TRBJ1-1	NA	13	few
CSVVANPGNEQFF	TGCAGCGTTGTAGCCAACCCCGGCAATGAGCAGTTCTTC	TRBV29-1	TRBJ2-1	NA	13	NA
CASSFIRGAGLSGYTF	TGTGCCAGCAGTTTTATTCGAGGGGCTGGCCTGTCTGGCTACACCTTC	TRBV12-3/TRBV12-4	TRBJ1-2	NA	16	many
CASSPRLAAYTGELFF	TGTGCCAGCAGCCCCCGACTAGCGGCATACACCGGGGAGCTGTTTTTT	TRBV7-2	TRBJ2-2	TRBD2	16	NA
CASSGNRGEKLFF	TGCGCCAGCAGCGGAAACAGGGGAGAGAAACTGTTTTTT	TRBV5-1	TRBJ1-4	TRBD1	13	many
CASSLRPGHGPEKAYEQYF	TGTGCCAGCAGCTTACGCCCAGGTCATGGGCCCGAAAAGGCCTACGAGCAGTACTTC	TRBV7-2	TRBJ2-7	NA	19	few
CGVVRGQYEQYF	TGCGGCGTTGTAAGGGGGCAATACGAGCAGTACTTC	TRBV29-1	TRBJ2-7	TRBD1	12	NA
CASSLAGTSGDTDTQYF	TGTGCCAGCAGCTTGGCCGGGACTAGCGGAGACACAGATACGCAGTATTTT	TRBV5-8	TRBJ2-3	TRBD2	17	NA
CASSFLTGGRGTEAFF	TGCGCCAGCAGCTTTCTCACCGGGGGCCGGGGAACTGAAGCTTTCTTT	TRBV5-1	TRBJ1-1	NA	16	few
CASSSRPRAHEQYF	TGTGCCAGCAGCTCGCGACCCCGGGCCCACGAGCAGTACTTC	TRBV7-2	TRBJ2-7	NA	14	few
CASLQDGLNTEAFF	TGTGCCAGCCTCCAGGACGGATTGAACACTGAAGCTTTCTTT	TRBV18	TRBJ1-1	NA	14	NA
CSVVIWGGADTEAFF	TGCAGCGTTGTGATCTGGGGGGGGGCGGACACTGAAGCTTTCTTT	TRBV29-1	TRBJ1-1	NA	15	few
CASSLEGGLSNQPQHF	TGTGCCAGCAGCTTAGAGGGCGGTCTTAGCAATCAGCCCCAGCATTTT	TRBV7-2	TRBJ1-5	NA	16	few
CASSFKRRGTDTQYF	TGTGCCAGCAGTTTTAAGAGGAGAGGCACAGATACGCAGTATTTT	TRBV28	TRBJ2-3	NA	15	NA
CSVGTSNYEQYF	TGCAGCGTTGGAACATCCAACTACGAGCAGTACTTC	TRBV29-1	TRBJ2-7	NA	12	many
CASSGLASETQYF	TGCGCCAGCAGTGGACTAGCGTCAGAGACCCAGTACTTC	TRBV10-2	TRBJ2-5	TRBD2	13	few
CASWGQLPNNSPLHF	TGTGCCAGCTGGGGACAGCTACCGAATAATTCACCCCTCCACTTT	TRBV28	TRBJ1-6	TRBD1	15	NA
CASGSWQAGEQFF	TGTGCCAGCGGCAGTTGGCAGGCCGGGGAGCAGTTCTTC	TRBV25-1	TRBJ2-1	NA	13	NA
CASQESGRNTIYF	TGTGCCAGCCAAGAGTCGGGGAGAAACACCATATATTTT	TRBV2	TRBJ1-3	NA	13	NA
CASGRERSQETQYF	TGCGCCAGCGGACGGGAGAGGTCCCAAGAGACCCAGTACTTC	TRBV5-1	TRBJ2-5	NA	14	few
CAISEGAGEWNIQYF	TGTGCCATCAGTGAGGGCGCGGGAGAGTGGAACATTCAGTACTTC	TRBV10-3	TRBJ2-4	TRBD2	15	few
CASSAATGDYEQYF	TGCGCCAGCAGCGCCGCGACAGGGGACTACGAGCAGTACTTC	TRBV5-1	TRBJ2-7	TRBD1	14	many
CASSHVGPQETQYF	TGTGCCAGCAGTCATGTAGGTCCCCAAGAGACCCAGTACTTC	TRBV12-3/TRBV12-4	TRBJ2-5	NA	14	NA
CASSLLRSGNEQFF	TGTGCCAGCAGCTTACTGAGGAGTGGGAATGAGCAGTTCTTC	TRBV7-2	TRBJ2-1	NA	14	many
CASSLGPGQLLTF	TGTGCCAGCAGCTTAGGCCCGGGGCAGCTTTTAACCTTC	TRBV11-2	TRBJ1-2	NA	13	many
CASSPSRGADTQYF	TGTGCCAGCTCACCCTCCAGGGGGGCGGATACGCAGTATTTT	TRBV18	TRBJ2-3	NA	14	NA
CATSDAPLQEMNTGELFF	TGTGCCACCAGTGATGCGCCCCTACAGGAGATGAACACCGGGGAGCTGTTTTTT	TRBV24-1	TRBJ2-2	NA	18	NA
CASSLNVGEQFF	TGTGCCAGCAGCTTAAATGTGGGTGAGCAGTTCTTC	TRBV7-2	TRBJ2-1	NA	12	NA
CASMRSNQPQHF	TGTGCCAGCATGCGAAGCAATCAGCCCCAGCATTTT	TRBV12-3/TRBV12-4	TRBJ1-5	NA	12	NA
CASSQGADGYEQYF	TGTGCCAGCAGCCAGGGAGCGGACGGCTACGAGCAGTACTTC	TRBV3-1	TRBJ2-7	NA	14	few
CASSSTGALNEQFF	TGTGCCAGCAGCTCGACGGGAGCCCTTAATGAGCAGTTCTTC	TRBV11-3	TRBJ2-1	NA	14	NA
CASSLEYLSYEQYF	TGTGCCAGCAGCTTAGAGTACCTCTCTTACGAGCAGTACTTC	TRBV7-2	TRBJ2-7	NA	14	NA
CGLPGPVGYGYTF	TGCGGTTTGCCGGGTCCCGTAGGATATGGCTACACCTTC	TRBV29-1	TRBJ1-2	NA	13	few
CASSLSGRARTGELFF	TGTGCCAGCAGCCTTAGCGGGAGGGCCCGCACCGGGGAGCTGTTTTTT	TRBV14	TRBJ2-2	TRBD2	16	NA
CATADRSASEQYF	TGTGCCACCGCGGACAGGTCCGCATCCGAGCAGTACTTC	TRBV28	TRBJ2-7	TRBD1	13	few
CASSFGSMNYEQYF	TGTGCCAGCAGTTTCGGGAGCATGAACTACGAGCAGTACTTC	TRBV27	TRBJ2-7	NA	14	NA
CASSRSLAGGHNEQFF	TGTGCCAGCAGCCGGAGTCTAGCGGGAGGGCACAATGAGCAGTTCTTC	TRBV7-3	TRBJ2-1	TRBD2	16	NA
CASSSYDRGDEQYF	TGTGCCAGCAGTTCATACGACAGAGGAGACGAGCAGTACTTC	TRBV12-3/TRBV12-4	TRBJ2-7	NA	14	NA
CASSWFRAGRYNEQFF	TGTGCCAGCAGTTGGTTTCGAGCTGGACGGTACAATGAGCAGTTCTTC	TRBV28	TRBJ2-1	NA	16	many
CASSLAAGGFDGYTF	TGTGCCAGCAGTTTAGCTGCCGGGGGGTTTGATGGCTACACCTTC	TRBV12-3/TRBV12-4	TRBJ1-2	NA	15	NA
CASRRGFGNQPQHF	TGTGCCAGCCGTAGGGGGTTTGGCAATCAGCCCCAGCATTTT	TRBV2	TRBJ1-5	NA	14	NA